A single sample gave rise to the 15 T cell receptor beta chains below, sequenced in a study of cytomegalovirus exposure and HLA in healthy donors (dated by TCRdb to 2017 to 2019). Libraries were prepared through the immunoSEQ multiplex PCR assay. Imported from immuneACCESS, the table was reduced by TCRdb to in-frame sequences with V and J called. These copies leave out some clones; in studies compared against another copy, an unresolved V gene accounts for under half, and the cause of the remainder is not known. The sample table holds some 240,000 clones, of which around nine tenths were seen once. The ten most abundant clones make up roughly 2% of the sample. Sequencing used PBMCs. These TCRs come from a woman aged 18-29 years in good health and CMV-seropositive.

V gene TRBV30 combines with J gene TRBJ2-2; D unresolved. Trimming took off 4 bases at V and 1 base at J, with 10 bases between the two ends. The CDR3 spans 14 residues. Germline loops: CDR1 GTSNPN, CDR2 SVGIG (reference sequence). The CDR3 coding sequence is TGTGCCTGGAATGTCGGGTTGAACACCGGGGAGCTGTTTTTT. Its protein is CAWNVGLNTGELFF.

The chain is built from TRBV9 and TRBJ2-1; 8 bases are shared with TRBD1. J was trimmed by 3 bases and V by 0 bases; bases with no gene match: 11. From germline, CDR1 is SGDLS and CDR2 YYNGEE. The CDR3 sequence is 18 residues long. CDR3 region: CASSVGTKGTGSYNEQFF. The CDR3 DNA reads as TGTGCCAGCAGCGTAGGAACTAAAGGGACAGGTAGCTACAATGAGCAGTTCTTC.

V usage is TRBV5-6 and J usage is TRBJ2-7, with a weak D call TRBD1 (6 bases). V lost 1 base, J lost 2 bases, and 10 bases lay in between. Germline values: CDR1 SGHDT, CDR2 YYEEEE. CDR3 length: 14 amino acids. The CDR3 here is CASSLWTETYEQYF. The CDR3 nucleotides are TGTGCCAGCAGCTTGTGGACAGAAACCTACGAGCAGTACTTC.

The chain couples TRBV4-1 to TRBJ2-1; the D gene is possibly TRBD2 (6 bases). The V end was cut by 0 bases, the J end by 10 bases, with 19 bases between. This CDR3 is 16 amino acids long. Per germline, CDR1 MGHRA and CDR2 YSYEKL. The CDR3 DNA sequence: TGCGCCAGCAGCCAAGAATGGGGACTCGGGACCAGCGAGCAGTTCTTC. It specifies CASSQEWGLGTSEQFF.

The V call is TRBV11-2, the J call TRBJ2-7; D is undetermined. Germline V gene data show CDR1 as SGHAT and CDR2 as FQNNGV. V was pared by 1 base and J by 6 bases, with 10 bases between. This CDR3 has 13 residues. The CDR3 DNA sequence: TGTGCCAGCAGCTTAGGCCTTAGTGGCGAGCAGTACTTC. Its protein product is CASSLGLSGEQYF.

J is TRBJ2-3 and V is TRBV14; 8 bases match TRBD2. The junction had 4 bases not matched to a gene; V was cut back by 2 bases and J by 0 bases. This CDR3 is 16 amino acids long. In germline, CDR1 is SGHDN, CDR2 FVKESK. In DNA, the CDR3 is TGTGCCAGCAGCCAACTAACTAGCGGTAGCACAGATACGCAGTATTTT. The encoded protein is CASSQLTSGSTDTQYF.

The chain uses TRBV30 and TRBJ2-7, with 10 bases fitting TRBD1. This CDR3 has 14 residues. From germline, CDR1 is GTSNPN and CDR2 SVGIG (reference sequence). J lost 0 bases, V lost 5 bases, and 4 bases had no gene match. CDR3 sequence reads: CAWGRQGASYEQYF. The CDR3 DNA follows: TGTGCCTGGGGTAGACAGGGGGCCTCCTACGAGCAGTACTTC.

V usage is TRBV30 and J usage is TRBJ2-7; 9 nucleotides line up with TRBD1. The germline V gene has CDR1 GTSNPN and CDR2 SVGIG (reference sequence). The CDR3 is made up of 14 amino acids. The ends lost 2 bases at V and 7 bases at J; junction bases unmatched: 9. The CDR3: CAWSKDRGAGEQYF. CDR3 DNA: TGTGCCTGGAGTAAAGACAGGGGGGCGGGGGAGCAGTACTTC.

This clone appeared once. The DNA of the CDR3 is TGTGCCAGCAGCTGGAGGACGGGGTTCGACAATGAGCAGTTCTTC. This encodes CASSWRTGFDNEQFF. This rearrangement joins TRBV5-6 to TRBJ2-1, with D perhaps matching TRBD2 (5 bases). Trimming left V 3 bases short and J 5 bases short, with 15 bases between. Germline V CDR1 and CDR2: SGHDT, YYEEEE. CDR3 length: 15 amino acids.

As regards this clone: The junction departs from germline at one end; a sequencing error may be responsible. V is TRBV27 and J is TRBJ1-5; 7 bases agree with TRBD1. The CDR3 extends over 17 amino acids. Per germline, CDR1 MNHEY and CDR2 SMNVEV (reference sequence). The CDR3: CASSFRGDSYSNQAQHF. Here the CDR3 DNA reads TGTGCCAGCAGCTTTAGGGGGGACAGTTATAGCAATCAGGCCCAGCATTTT.

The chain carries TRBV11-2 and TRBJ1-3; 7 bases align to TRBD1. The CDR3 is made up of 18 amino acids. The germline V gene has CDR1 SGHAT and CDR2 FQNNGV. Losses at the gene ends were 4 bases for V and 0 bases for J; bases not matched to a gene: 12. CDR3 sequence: CASSSPWDRRDSGNTIYF. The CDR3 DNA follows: TGTGCCAGCAGCTCCCCTTGGGACAGACGAGACTCTGGAAACACCATATATTTT. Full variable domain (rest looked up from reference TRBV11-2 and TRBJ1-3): EAGVAQSPRYKIIEKRQSVAFWCNPISGHATLYWYQQILGQGPKLLIQFQNNGVVDDSQLPKDRFSAERLKGVDSTLKIQPAKLEDSAVYLCASSSPWDRRDSGNTIYFGEGSWLTVV.

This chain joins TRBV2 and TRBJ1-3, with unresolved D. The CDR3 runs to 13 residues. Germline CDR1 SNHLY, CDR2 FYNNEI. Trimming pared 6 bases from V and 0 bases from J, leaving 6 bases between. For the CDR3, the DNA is TGTGCCAGCAGGGAGGCCTCTGGAAACACCATATATTTT. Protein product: CASREASGNTIYF.

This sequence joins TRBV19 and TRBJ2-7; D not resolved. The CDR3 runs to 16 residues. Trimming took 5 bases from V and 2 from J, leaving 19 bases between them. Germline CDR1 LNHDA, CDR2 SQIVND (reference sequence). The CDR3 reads CASSLRGGSTTYEQYF. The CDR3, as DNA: TGTGCCAGTAGTCTCCGAGGTGGGTCAACAACCTACGAGCAGTACTTC.

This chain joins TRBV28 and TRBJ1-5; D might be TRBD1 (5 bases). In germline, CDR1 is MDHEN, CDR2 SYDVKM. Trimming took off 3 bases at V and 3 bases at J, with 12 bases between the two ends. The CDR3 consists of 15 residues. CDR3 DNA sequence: TGTGCCAGCAGTTTGTCCCTACAGGCCAATCAGCCCCAGCATTTT. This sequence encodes CASSLSLQANQPQHF.

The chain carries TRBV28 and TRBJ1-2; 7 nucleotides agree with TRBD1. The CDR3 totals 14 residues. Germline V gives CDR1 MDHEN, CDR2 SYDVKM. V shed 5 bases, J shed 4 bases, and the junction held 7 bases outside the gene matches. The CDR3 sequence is CASSTDREGYGYTF. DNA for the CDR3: TGTGCCAGCAGTACCGACAGGGAAGGCTATGGCTACACCTTC.